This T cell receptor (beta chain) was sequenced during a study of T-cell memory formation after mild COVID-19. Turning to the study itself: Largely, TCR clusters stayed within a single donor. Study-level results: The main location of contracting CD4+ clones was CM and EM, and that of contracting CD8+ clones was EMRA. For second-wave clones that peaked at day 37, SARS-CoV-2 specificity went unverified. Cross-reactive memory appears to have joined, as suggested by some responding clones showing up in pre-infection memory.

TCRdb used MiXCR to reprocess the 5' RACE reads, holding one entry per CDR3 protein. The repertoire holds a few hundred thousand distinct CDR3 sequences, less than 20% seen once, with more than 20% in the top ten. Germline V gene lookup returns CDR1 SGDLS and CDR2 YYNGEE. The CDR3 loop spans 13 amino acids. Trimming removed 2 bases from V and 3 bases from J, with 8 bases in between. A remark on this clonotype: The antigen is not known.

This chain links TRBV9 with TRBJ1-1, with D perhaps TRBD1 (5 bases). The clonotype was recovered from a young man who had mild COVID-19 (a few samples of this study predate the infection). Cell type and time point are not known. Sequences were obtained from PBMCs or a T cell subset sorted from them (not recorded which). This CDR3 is CASSVGRDTEAFF. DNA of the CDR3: TGTGCCAGCAGCGTCGGCAGGGACACTGAAGCTTTCTTT.